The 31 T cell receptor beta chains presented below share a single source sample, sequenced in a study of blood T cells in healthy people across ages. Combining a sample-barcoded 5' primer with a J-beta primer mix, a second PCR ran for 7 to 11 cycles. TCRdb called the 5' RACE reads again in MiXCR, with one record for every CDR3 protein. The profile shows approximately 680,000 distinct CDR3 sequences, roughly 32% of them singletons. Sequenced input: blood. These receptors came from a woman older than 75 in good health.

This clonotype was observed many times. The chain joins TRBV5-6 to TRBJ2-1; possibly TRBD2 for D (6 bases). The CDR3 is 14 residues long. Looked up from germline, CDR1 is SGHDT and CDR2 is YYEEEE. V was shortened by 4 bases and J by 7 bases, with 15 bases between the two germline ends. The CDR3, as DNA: TGTGCCAGCAGCCCGGGACTTCATCGGAATGAGCAGTTCTTC. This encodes CASSPGLHRNEQFF.

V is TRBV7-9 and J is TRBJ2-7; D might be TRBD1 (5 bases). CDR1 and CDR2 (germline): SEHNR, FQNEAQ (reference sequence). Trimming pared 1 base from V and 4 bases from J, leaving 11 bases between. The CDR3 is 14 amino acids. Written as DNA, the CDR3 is TGTGCCAGCAGCTTAGAGCCAGGGTGGTACGAGCAGTACTTC. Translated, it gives CASSLEPGWYEQYF. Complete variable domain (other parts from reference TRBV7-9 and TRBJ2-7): DTGVSQNPRHKITKRGQNVTFRCDPISEHNRLYWYRQTLGQGPEFLTYFQNEAQLEKSRLLSDRFSAERPKGSFSTLEIQRTEQGDSAMYLCASSLEPGWYEQYFGPGTRLTVT.

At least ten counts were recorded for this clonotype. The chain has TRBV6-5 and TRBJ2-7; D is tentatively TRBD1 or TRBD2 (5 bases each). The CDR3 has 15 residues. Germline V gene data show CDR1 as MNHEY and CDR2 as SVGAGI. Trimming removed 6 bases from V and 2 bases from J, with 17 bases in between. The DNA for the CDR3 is TGTGCCAGCAGGGCCCGGACACGGGGAACCTACGAGCAGTACTTC. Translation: CASRARTRGTYEQYF.

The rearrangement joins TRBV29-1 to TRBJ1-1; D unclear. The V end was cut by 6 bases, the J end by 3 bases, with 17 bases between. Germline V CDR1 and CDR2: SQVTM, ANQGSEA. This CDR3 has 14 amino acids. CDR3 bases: TGCAGCGTCCCCCCCCAGCGTGCGGACACTGAAGCTTTCTTT. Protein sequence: CSVPPQRADTEAFF.

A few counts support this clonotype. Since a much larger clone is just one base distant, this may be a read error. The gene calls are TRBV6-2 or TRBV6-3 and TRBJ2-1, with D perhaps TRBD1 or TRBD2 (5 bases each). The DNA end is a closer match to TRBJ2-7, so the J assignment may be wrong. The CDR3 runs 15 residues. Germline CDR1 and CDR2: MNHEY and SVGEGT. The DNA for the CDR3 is TGTGCCAGCAGGTCTAGAGGGGAACACTACAATGAGCAGTACTTC. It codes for CASRSRGEHYNEQYF.

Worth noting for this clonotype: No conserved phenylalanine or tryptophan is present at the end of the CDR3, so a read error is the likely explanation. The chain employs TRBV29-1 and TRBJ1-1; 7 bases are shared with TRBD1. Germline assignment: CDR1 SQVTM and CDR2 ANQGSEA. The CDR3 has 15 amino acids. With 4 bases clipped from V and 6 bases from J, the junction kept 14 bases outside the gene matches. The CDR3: CSVARRQGRVAEAFL. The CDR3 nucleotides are TGCAGCGTTGCCCGGAGACAGGGTAGAGTGGCTGAAGCTTTCTTG.

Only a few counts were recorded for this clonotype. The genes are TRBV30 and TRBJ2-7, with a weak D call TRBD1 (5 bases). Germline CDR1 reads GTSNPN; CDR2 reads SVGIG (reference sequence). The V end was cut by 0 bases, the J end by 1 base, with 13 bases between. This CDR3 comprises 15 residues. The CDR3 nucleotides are TGTGCCTGGAGTGTGGGGCGCGGTGGGTCCTACGAGCAGTACTTC. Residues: CAWSVGRGGSYEQYF.

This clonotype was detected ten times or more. CDR3 sequence reads: CASSTDNSGANVLTF. CDR3 sequence (DNA): TGTGCCAGCAGTACCGACAACTCTGGGGCCAACGTCCTGACTTTC. The V and J genes are TRBV6-2 or TRBV6-3 and TRBJ2-6; unclear D gene. Between the trimmed V and J ends, which lost 5 bases and 0 bases, there was a span of 8 bases. The CDR3 is made up of 15 amino acids. The V gene's germline CDR1 is MNHEY and CDR2 SVGEGT.

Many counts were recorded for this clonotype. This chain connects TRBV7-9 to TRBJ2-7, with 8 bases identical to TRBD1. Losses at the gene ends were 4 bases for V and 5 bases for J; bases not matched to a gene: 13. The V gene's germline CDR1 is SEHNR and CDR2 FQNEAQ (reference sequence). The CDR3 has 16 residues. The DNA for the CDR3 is TGTGCCAGCAGCTCCGGAAGGGGACAGGTAATACACGAGCAGTACTTC. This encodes CASSSGRGQVIHEQYF.

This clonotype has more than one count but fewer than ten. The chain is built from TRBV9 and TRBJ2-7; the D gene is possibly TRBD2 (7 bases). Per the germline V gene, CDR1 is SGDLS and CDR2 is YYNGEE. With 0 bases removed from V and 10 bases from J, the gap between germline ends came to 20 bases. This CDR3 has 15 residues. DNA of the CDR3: TGTGCCAGCAGCGTAGTGGCGGGGGCGGGGGAGGCCCAGTACTTC. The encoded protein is CASSVVAGAGEAQYF.

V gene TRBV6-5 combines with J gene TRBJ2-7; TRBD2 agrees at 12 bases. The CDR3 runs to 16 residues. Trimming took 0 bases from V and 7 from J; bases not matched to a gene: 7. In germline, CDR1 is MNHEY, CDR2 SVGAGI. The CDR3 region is CASSYSRLAGDTEQYF. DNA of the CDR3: TGTGCCAGCAGTTACTCGCGACTAGCGGGAGATACTGAGCAGTACTTC.

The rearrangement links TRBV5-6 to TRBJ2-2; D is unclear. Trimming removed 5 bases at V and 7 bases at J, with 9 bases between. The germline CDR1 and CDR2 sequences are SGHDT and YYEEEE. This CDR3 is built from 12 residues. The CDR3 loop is CASRLHDGELFF. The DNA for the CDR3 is TGTGCCAGCAGACTCCACGACGGGGAGCTGTTTTTT.

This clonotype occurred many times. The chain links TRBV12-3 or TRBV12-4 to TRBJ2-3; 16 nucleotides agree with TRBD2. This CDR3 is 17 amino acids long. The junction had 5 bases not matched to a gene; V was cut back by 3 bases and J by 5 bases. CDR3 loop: CASSLGTSGGAIDTQYF. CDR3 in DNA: TGTGCCAGCAGTTTGGGGACTAGCGGGGGGGCCATAGATACGCAGTATTTT.

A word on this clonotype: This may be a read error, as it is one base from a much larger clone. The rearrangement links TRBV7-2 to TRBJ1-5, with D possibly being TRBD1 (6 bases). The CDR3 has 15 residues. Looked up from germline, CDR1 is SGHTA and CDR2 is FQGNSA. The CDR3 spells CACSHQTGTGQPQHF. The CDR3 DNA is TGTGCCTGCAGCCACCAAACAGGGACGGGTCAGCCCCAGCATTTT. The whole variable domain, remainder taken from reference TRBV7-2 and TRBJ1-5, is GAGVSQSPSNKVTEKGKDVELRCDPISGHTALYWYRQSLGQGLEFLIYFQGNSAPDKSGLPSDRFSAERTGGSVSTLTIQRTQQEDSAVYLCACSHQTGTGQPQHFGDGTRLSIL.

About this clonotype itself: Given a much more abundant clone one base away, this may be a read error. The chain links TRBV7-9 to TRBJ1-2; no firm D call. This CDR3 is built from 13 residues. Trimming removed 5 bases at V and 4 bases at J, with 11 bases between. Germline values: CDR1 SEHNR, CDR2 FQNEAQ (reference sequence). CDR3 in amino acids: CASSPADGYGYTF. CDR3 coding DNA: TGTGCCAGCAGCCCCGCGGACGGCTATGGCTACACCTTC.

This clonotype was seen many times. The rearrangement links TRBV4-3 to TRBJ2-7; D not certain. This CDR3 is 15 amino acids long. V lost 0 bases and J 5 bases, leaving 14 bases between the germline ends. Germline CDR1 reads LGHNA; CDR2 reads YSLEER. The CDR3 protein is CASSQDRAPANEQYF. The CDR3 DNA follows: TGCGCCAGCAGCCAAGATCGGGCCCCTGCCAACGAGCAGTACTTC.

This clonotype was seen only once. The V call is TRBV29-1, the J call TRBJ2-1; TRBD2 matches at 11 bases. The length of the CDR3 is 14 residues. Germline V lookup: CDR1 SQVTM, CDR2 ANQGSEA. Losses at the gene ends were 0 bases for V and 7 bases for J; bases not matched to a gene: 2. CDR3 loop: CSVEELAGANEQFF. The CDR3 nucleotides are TGCAGCGTTGAAGAACTAGCGGGAGCTAATGAGCAGTTCTTC.

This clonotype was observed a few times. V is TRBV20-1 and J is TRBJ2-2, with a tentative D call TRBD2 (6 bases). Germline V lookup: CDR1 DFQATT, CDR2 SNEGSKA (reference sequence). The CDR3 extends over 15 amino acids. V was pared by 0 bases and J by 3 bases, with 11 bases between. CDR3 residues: CSARDRVADTGELFF. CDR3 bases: TGCAGTGCTAGAGATCGGGTAGCGGACACCGGGGAGCTGTTTTTT.

CDR3 sequence reads: CASSLTDYYEQFF. The CDR3 DNA reads TGTGCCAGCAGCTTAACTGACTACTACGAGCAGTTCTTC. J is TRBJ2-1 and V is TRBV7-2; the D gene is possibly TRBD2 (5 bases). This CDR3 spans 13 amino acids. Germline CDR1 reads SGHTA; CDR2 reads FQGNSA. V was pared by 2 bases and J by 10 bases, with 12 bases between. The full variable domain, with the rest looked up from reference TRBV7-2 and TRBJ2-1, is GAGVSQSPSNKVTEKGKDVELRCDPISGHTALYWYRQSLGQGLEFLIYFQGNSAPDKSGLPSDRFSAERTGGSVSTLTIQRTQQEDSAVYLCASSLTDYYEQFFGPGTRLTVL.

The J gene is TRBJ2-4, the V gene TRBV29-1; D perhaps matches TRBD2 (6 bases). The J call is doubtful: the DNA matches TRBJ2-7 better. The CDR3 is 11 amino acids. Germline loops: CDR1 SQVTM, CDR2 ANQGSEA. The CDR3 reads CGTGDTYEQYF. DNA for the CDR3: TGCGGGACTGGCGATACCTACGAGCAGTACTTC.

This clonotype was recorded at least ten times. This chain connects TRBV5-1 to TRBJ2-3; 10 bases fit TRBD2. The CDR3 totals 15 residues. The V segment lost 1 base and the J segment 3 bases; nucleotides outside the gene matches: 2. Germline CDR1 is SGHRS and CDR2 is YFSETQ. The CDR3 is CASSLKLAGTDTQYF. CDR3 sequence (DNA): TGCGCCAGCAGCTTGAAACTAGCGGGGACAGATACGCAGTATTTT.

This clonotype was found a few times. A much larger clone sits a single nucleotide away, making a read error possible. CDR3 sequence: CATEALTGGNEQYF. The CDR3 DNA sequence: TGTGCCACCGAAGCTCTCACCGGGGGGAATGAGCAGTACTTC. The chain has TRBV24-1 and TRBJ2-7, with TRBD2 identical over 7 bases. The CDR3 is 14 residues long. Germline V gene sequence: CDR1 KGHDR, CDR2 SFDVKD. The V segment lost 9 bases and the J segment 7 bases; nucleotides outside the gene matches: 14.

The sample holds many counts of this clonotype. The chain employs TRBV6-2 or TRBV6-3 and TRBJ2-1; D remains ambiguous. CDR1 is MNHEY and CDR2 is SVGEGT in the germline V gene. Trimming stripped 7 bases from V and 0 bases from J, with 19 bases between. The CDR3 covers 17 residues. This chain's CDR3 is CASTLHQRRSSYNEQFF. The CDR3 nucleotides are TGTGCCAGCACTTTGCACCAGCGAAGGAGCTCCTACAATGAGCAGTTCTTC.

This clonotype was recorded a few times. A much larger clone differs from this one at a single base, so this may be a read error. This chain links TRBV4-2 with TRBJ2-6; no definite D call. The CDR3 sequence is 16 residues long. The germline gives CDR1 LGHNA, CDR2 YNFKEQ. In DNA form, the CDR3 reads TGTGCCAGCAGCCAAGAGGGTCGCTCTGGGGTCAACGTCCTGACTTTC. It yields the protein CASSQEGRSGVNVLTF.

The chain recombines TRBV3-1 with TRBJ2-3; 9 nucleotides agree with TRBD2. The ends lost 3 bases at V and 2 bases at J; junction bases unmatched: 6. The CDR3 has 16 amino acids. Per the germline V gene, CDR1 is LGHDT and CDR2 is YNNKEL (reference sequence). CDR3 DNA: TGTGCCAGCAGCCAGAGGGGCGGGGGGGCCACAGATACGCAGTATTTT. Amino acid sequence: CASSQRGGGATDTQYF.

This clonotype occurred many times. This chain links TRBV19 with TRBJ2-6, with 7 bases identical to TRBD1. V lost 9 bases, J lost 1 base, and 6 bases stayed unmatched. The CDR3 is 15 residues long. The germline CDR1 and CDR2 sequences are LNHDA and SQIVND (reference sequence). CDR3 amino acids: CASSIQGSGANVLTF. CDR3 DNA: TGTGCCAGCTCAATACAGGGGTCTGGGGCCAACGTCCTGACTTTC.

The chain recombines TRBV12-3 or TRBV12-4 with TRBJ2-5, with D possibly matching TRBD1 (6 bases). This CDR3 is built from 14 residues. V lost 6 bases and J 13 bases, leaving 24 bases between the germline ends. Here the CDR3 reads CASRYWDTPDDLYF. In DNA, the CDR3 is TGTGCCAGCAGATATTGGGACACTCCAGATGACTTGTACTTC.

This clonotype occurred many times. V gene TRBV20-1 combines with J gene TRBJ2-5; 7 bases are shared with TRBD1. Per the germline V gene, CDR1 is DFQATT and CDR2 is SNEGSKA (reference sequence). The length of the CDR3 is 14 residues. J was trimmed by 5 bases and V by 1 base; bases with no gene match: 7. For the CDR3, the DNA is TGCAGTGCTAGAGTACAGGGGAGACGGGAGACCCAGTACTTC. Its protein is CSARVQGRRETQYF.

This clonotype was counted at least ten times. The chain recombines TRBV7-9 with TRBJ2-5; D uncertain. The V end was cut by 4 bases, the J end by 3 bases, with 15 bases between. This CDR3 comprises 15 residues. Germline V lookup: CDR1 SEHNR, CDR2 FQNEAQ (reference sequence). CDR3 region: CASSSPRPTKETQYF. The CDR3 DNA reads TGTGCCAGCAGCTCCCCCCGGCCCACCAAAGAGACCCAGTACTTC. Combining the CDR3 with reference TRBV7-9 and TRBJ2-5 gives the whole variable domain DTGVSQNPRHKITKRGQNVTFRCDPISEHNRLYWYRQTLGQGPEFLTYFQNEAQLEKSRLLSDRFSAERPKGSFSTLEIQRTEQGDSAMYLCASSSPRPTKETQYFGPGTRLLVL.

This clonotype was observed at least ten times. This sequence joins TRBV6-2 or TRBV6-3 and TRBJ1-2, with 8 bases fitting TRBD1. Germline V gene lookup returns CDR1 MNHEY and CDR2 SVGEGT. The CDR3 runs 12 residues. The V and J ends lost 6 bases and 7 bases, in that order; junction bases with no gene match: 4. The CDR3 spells CASRKDRVGYTF. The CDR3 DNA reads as TGTGCCAGCAGGAAGGACAGGGTTGGCTACACCTTC.

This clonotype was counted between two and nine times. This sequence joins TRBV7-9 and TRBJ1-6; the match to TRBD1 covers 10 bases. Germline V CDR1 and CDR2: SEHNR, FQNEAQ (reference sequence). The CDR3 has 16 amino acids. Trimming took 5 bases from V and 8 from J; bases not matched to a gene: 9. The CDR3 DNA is TGTGCCAGCAGCCCCGCGAGGGACAGGGGTCATTCACCCCTCCACTTT. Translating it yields CASSPARDRGHSPLHF.